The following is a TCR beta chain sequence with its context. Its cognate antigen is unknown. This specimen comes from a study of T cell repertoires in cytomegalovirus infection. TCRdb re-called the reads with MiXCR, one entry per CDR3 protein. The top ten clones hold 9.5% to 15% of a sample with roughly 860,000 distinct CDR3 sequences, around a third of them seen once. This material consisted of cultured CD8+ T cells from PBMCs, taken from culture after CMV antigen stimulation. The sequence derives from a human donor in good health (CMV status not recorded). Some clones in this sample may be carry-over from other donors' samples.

The CDR3 protein is CASSSPDSFSTPLNTDTQYF. The CDR3 region has the DNA TGTGCCAGCAGCTCCCCGGATAGTTTCTCTACGCCCTTAAACACAGATACGCAGTATTTT. The V call is TRBV7-8, the J call TRBJ2-3, with unresolved D. The ends were cut back, 4 bases at V and 2 bases at J, with 28 bases in the middle. The germline V gene encodes CDR1 SGHVS and CDR2 FQNEAQ. The CDR3 is 20 amino acids.